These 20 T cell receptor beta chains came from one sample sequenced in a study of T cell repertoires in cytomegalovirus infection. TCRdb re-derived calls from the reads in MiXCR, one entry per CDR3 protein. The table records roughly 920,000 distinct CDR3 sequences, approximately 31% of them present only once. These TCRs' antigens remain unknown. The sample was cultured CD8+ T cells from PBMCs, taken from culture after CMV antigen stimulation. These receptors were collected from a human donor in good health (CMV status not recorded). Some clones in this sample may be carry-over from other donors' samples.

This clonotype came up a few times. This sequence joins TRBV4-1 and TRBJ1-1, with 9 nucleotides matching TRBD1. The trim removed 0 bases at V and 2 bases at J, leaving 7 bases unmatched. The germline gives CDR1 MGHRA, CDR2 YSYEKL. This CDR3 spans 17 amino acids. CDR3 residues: CASSQDPGQGFNTEAFF. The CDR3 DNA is TGCGCCAGCAGCCAAGATCCCGGACAGGGGTTCAACACTGAAGCTTTCTTT.

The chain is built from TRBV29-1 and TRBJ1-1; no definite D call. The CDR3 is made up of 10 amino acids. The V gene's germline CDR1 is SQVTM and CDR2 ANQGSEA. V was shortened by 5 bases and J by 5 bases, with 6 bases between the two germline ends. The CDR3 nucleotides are TGCAGCGTTTGGGGTACTGAAGCTTTCTTT. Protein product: CSVWGTEAFF.

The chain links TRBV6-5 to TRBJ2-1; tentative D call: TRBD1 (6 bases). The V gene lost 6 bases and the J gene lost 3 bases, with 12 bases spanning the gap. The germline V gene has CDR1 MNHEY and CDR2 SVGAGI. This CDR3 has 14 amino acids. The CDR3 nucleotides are TGTGCCAGCAGCACGGACAGTATCTACAATGAGCAGTTCTTC. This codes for CASSTDSIYNEQFF.

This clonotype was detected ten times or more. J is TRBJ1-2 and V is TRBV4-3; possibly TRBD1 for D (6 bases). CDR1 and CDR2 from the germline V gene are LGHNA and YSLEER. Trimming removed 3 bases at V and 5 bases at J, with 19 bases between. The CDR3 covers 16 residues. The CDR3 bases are TGCGCCAGCAGCCAGCTGGATACCAGGGGAGATTATGGCTACACCTTC. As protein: CASSQLDTRGDYGYTF.

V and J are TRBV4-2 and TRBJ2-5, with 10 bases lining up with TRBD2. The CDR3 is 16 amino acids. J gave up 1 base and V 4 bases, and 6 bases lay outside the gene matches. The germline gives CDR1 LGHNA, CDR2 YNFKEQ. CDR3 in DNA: TGTGCCAGCAGCCCCAGAAGCGGGGGGGTCCAAGAGACCCAGTACTTC. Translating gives CASSPRSGGVQETQYF.

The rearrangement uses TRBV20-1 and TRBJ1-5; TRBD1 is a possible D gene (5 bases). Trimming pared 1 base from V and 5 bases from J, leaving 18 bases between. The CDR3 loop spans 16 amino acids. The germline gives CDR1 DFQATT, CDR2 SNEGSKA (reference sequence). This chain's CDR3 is CSARVRDVAGYQPQHF. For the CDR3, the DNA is TGCAGTGCTAGAGTCCGGGACGTTGCCGGCTATCAGCCCCAGCATTTT.

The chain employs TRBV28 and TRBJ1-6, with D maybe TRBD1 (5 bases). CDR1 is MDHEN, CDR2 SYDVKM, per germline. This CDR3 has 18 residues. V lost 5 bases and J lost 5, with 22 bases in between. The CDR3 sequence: CASSPGTERTGDNSPLHF. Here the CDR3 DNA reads TGTGCCAGCAGTCCCGGGACGGAGCGGACGGGCGATAATTCACCCCTCCACTTT.

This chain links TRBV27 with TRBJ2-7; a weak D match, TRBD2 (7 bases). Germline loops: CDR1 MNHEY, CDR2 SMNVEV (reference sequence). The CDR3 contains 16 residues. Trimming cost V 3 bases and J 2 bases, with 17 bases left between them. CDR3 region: CASSFEGGGTTYEQYF. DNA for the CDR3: TGTGCCAGCAGTTTCGAGGGGGGGGGGACAACCTACGAGCAGTACTTC.

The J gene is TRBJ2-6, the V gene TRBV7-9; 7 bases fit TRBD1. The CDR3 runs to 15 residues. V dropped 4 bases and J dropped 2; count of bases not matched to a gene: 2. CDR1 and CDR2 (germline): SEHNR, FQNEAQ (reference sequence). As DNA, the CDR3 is TGTGCCAGCAGCTATGGGACAGCTGGGGCCAACGTCCTGACTTTC. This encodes CASSYGTAGANVLTF.

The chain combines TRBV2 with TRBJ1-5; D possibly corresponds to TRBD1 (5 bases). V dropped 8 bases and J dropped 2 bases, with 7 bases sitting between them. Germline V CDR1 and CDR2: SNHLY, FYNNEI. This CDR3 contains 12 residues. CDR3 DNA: TGTGCCAGCGGGGACGGCAATCAGCCCCAGCATTTT. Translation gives CASGDGNQPQHF.

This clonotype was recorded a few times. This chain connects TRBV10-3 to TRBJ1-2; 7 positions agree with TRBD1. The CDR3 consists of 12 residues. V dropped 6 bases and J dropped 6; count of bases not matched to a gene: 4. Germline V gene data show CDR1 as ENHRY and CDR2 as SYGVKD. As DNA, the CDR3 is TGTGCCATCAGACAGGGGATCGATGGCTACACCTTC. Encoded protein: CAIRQGIDGYTF.

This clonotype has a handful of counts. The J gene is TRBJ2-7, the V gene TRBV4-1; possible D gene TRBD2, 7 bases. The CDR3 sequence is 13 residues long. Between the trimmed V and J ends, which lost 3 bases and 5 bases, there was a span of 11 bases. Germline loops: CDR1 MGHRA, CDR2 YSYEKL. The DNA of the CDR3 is TGCGCCAGCAGCCAGACGGGGGGCCACGAGCAGTACTTC. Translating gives CASSQTGGHEQYF.

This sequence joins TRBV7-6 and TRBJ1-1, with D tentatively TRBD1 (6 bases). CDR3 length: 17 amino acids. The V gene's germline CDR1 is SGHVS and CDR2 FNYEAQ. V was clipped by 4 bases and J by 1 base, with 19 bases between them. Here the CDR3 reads CASSSARWQGKNTEAFF. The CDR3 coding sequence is TGTGCCAGCAGCTCCGCCCGATGGCAGGGGAAGAACACTGAAGCTTTCTTT.

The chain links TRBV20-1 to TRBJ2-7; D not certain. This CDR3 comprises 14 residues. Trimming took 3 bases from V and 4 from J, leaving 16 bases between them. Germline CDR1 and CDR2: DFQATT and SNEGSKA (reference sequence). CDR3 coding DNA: TGCAGTGCTAGCCCACGATCTAGGTGGTACGAGCAGTACTTC. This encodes CSASPRSRWYEQYF.

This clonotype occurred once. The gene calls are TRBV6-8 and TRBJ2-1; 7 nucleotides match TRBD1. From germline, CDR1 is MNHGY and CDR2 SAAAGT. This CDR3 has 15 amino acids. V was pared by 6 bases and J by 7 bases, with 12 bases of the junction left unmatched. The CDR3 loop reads CASRYRGLAENEQFF. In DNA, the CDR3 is TGTGCCAGCAGATACAGGGGCCTGGCGGAGAATGAGCAGTTCTTC.

CDR3 sequence: CASSRGETANQPQHF. For the CDR3, the DNA is TGCGCCAGCAGCCGAGGGGAGACAGCGAATCAGCCCCAGCATTTT. J is TRBJ1-5 and V is TRBV4-1, with D maybe TRBD1 (5 bases). Germline values: CDR1 MGHRA, CDR2 YSYEKL. The V end lost 4 bases, the J end lost 4 bases, and 14 bases lay between the germline ends. This CDR3 has 15 residues.

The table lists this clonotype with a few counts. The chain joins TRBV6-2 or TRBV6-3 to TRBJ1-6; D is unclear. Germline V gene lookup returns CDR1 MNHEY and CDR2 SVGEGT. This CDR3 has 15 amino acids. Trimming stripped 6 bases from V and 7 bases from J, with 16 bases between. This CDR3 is CASRPDGGGNSPLHF. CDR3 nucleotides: TGTGCCAGCAGGCCGGACGGTGGAGGCAATTCACCCCTCCACTTT.

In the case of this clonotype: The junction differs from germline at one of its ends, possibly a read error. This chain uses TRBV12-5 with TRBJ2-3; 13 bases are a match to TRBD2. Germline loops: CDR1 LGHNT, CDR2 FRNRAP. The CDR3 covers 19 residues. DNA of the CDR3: TGTGCTAGTGGTTTGACGGGACTAGCGGGGAATACGCCCACAGATACGCACTATTTT. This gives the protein CASGLTGLAGNTPTDTHYF.

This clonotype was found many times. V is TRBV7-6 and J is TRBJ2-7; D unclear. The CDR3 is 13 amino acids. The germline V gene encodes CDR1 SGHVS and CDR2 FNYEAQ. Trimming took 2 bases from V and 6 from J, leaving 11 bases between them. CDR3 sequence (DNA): TGTGCCAGCAGCTTAAGCCATCCATCCGAGCAGTACGTC. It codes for CASSLSHPSEQYV.

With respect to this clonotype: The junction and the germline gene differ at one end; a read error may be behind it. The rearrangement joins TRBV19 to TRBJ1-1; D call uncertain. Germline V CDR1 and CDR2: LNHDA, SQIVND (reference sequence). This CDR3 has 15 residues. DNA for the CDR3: TGTGTCAGTAGTATGGGGTTGGCGATGAACACTGAAGCTTTCTTT. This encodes CVSSMGLAMNTEAFF.